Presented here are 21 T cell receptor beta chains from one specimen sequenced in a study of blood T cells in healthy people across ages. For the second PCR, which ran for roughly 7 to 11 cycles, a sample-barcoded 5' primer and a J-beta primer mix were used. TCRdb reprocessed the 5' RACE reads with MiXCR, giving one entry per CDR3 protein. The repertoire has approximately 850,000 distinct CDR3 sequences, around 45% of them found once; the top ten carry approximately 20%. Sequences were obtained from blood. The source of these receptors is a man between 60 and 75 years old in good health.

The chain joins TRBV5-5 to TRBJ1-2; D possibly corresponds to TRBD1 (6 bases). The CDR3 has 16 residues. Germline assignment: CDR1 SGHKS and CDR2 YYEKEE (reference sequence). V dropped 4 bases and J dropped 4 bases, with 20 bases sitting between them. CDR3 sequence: CASSLGPQGLGYGYTF. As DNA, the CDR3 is TGTGCCAGCAGCCTCGGCCCCCAGGGGCTGGGCTATGGCTACACCTTC.

The CDR3 DNA sequence: TGCAGTGCTAGGTCGACAGGGGGCCTAGCCAAAAACATTCAGTACTTC. It encodes CSARSTGGLAKNIQYF. This chain joins TRBV20-1 and TRBJ2-4, with 10 bases aligning to TRBD1. The CDR3 totals 16 residues. Losses at the gene ends were 3 bases for V and 0 bases for J; bases not matched to a gene: 5. CDR1 and CDR2 from the germline V gene are DFQATT and SNEGSKA (reference sequence).

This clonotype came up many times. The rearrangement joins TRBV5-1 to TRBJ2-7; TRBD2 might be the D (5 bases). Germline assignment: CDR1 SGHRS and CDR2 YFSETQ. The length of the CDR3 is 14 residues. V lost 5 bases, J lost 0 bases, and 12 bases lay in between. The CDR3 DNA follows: TGCGCCAGCAGGGGAGATCTTAGCTCCTACGAGCAGTACTTC. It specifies CASRGDLSSYEQYF.

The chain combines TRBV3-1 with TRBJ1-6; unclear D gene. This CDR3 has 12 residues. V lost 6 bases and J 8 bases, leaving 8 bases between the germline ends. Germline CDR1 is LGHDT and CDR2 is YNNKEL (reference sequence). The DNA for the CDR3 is TGTGCCAGCAGTAACGGGGATTCACCCCTCCACTTT. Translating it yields CASSNGDSPLHF.

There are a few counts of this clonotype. The CDR3 loop reads CASSQGALGYTF. The DNA of the CDR3 is TGTGCCAGCAGCCAGGGGGCCCTTGGCTACACCTTC. This chain uses TRBV3-1 with TRBJ1-2; possibly TRBD1 for D (6 bases). This CDR3 spans 12 amino acids. Germline-derived CDR1 and CDR2 are LGHDT and YNNKEL (reference sequence). V was clipped by 3 bases and J by 7 bases, with 9 bases between them.

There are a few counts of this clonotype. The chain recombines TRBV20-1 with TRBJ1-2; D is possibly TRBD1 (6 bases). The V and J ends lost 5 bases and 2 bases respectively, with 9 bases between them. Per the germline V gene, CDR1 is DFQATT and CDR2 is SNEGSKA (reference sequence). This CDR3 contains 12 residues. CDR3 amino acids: CSALQGNYGYTF. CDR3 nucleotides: TGCAGTGCTCTCCAGGGGAACTATGGCTACACCTTC.

In DNA, the CDR3 is TGTGCCAGCAGCCAAGATCGAGCACCCCTCCACTTT. Translating gives CASSQDRAPLHF. This chain joins TRBV3-1 and TRBJ1-6; D not resolved. The CDR3 consists of 12 residues. V shed 0 bases and J shed 11 bases, with 5 bases lying between them. CDR1 and CDR2 from the germline V gene are LGHDT and YNNKEL (reference sequence).

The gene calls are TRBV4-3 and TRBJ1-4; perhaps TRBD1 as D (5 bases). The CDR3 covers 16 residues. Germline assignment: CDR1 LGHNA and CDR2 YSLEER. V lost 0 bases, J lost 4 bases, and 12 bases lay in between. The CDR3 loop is CASSQDQAGSNEKLFF. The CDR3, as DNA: TGCGCCAGCAGCCAAGATCAGGCAGGGAGTAATGAAAAACTGTTTTTT.

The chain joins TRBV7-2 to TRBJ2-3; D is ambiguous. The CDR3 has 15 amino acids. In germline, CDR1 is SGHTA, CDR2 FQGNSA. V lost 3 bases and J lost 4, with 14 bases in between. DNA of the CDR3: TGTGCCAGCAGCTTCGCACATTCGAGGTCAGATACGCAGTATTTT. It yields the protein CASSFAHSRSDTQYF. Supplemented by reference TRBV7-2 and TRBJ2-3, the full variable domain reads GAGVSQSPSNKVTEKGKDVELRCDPISGHTALYWYRQSLGQGLEFLIYFQGNSAPDKSGLPSDRFSAERTGGSVSTLTIQRTQQEDSAVYLCASSFAHSRSDTQYFGPGTRLTVL.

The CDR3 sequence is CASSLGDFRGQETQYF. For the CDR3, the DNA is TGCGCCAGCAGCTTGGGAGATTTCAGGGGGCAAGAGACCCAGTACTTC. The rearrangement links TRBV5-1 to TRBJ2-5, with TRBD1 matching 7 bases. CDR1 is SGHRS and CDR2 is YFSETQ in the germline V gene. The CDR3 extends over 16 amino acids. Trimming cost V 0 bases and J 2 bases; bases outside gene matches: 7.

The CDR3 loop reads CASSAWGGVDNEQFF. Here the CDR3 DNA reads TGTGCCAGCAGCGCCTGGGGGGGCGTAGACAATGAGCAGTTCTTC. The V gene is TRBV9, the J gene TRBJ2-1; a weak D match, TRBD2 (7 bases). The CDR3 length is 15 residues. The V gene lost 3 bases and the J gene lost 5 bases, with 15 bases spanning the gap. CDR1 and CDR2 (germline): SGDLS, YYNGEE.

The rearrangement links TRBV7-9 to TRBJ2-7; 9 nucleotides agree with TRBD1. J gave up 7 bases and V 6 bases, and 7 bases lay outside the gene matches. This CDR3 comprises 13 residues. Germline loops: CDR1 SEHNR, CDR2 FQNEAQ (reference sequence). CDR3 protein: CASSGQGSREQYF. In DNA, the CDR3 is TGTGCCAGCAGTGGACAGGGGTCGCGGGAGCAGTACTTC.

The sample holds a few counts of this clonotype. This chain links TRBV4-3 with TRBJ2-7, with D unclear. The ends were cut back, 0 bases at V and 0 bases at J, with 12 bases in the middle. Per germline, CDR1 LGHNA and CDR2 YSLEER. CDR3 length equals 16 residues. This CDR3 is CASSQDLIRSSYEQYF. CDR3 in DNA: TGCGCCAGCAGCCAAGATCTCATACGGAGCTCCTACGAGCAGTACTTC.

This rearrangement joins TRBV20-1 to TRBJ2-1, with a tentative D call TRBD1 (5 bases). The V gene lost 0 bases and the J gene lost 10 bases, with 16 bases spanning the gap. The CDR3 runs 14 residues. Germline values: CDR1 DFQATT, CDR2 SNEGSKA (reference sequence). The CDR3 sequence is CSARDRKGAYEQFF. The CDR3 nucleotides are TGCAGTGCTAGAGATCGCAAAGGGGCCTACGAGCAGTTCTTC.

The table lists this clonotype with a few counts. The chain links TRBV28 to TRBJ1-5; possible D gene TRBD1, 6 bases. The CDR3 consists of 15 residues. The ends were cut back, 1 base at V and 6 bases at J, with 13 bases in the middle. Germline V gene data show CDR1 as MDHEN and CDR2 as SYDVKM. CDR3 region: CASSLSQGLSQPQHF. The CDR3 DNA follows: TGTGCCAGCAGTTTATCACAGGGCTTAAGTCAGCCCCAGCATTTT.

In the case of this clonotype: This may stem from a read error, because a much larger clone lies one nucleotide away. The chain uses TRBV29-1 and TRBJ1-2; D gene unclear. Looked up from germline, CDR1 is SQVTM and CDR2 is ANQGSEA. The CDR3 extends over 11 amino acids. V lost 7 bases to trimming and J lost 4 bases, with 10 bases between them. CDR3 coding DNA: TGCAGCGGTTATCCGGTCTATGGCTACACCTTC. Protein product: CSGYPVYGYTF.

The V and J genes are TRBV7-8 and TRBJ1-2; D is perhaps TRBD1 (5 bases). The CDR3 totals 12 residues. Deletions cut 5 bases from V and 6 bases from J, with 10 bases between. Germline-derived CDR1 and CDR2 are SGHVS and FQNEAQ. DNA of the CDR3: TGTGCCAGCAGCCCCCAGGGACATGGCTACACCTTC. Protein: CASSPQGHGYTF.

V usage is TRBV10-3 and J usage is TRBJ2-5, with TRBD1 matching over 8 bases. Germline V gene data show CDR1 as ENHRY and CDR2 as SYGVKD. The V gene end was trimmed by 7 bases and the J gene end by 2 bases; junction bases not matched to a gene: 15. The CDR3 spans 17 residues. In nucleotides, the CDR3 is TGTGCCATCATACAACCCCGAAACAGGGGGTTTCAAGAGACCCAGTACTTC. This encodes CAIIQPRNRGFQETQYF.

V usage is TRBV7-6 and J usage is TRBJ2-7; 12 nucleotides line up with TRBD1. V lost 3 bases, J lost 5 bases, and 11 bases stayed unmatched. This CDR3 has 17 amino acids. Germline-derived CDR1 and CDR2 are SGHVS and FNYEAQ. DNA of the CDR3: TGTGCCAGCAGCTTCCGAGGGACAGGGGGCTCTCTGGACGAGCAGTACTTC. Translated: CASSFRGTGGSLDEQYF.

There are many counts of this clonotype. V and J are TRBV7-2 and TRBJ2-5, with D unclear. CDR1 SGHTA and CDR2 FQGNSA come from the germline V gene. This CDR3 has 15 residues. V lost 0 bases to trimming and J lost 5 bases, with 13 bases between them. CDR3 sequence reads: CASSLAPRIGETQYF. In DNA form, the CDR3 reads TGTGCCAGCAGCTTAGCGCCCAGGATAGGGGAGACCCAGTACTTC.

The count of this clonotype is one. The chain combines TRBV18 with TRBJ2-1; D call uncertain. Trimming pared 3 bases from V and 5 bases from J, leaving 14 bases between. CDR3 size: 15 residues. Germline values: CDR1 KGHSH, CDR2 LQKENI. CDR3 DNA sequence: TGTGCCAGCTCACCGTACGGAATGATAGACAATGAGCAGTTCTTC. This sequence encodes CASSPYGMIDNEQFF.